This T cell receptor beta chain was identified during a study of technical replicates of blood from several donors. Trimming cost V 8 bases and J 3 bases; bases outside gene matches: 8. Per germline, CDR1 MNHNS and CDR2 SASEGT. The CDR3 consists of 14 residues. Generated by immunoSEQ multiplex PCR, the TCRdb table keeps only in-frame clones and is missing some. The sample contains 75,000 to 90,000 clones, roughly 96% of which appear only once. The receptor was derived from a human donor in good health. What was sequenced was T cells isolated from PBMCs. The chain combines TRBV6-1 with TRBJ1-1; the match to TRBD1 covers 8 bases. The CDR3 here is CASVKDRGYTEAFF. DNA for the CDR3: TGTGCCAGCGTTAAAGACAGGGGTTACACTGAAGCTTTCTTT.